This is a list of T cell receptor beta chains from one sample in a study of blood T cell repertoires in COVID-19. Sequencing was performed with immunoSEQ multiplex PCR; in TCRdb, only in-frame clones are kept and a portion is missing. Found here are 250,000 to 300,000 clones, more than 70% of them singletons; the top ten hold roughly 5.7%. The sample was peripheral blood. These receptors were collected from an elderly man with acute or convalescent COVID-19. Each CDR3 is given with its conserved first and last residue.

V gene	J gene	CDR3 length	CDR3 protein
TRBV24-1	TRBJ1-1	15	CATSDLPGRDTEAFF
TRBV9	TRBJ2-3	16	CASSVVAGGPTDTQYF
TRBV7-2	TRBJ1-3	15	CASSPRTGSGNTIYF
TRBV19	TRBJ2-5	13	CASSIQRQETQYF
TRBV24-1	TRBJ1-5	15	CATSLGGDSNQPQHF
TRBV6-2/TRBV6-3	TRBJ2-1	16	CASSYQGLAAYSEQFF
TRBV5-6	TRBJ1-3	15	CASSWRGAGGNTIYF
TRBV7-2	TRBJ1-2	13	CASSYDRVYGYTF
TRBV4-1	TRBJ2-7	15	CASSQGNSGKYEQYF
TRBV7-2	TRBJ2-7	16	CASSPQVGGAGYEQYF
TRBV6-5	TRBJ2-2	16	CASSYASGVNTGELFF
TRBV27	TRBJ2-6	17	CASSPRTDIWGSNVLTF
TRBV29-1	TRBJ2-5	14	CSVRNRQSQETQYF
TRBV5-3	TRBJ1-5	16	CARSQDRPYSNQPQHF
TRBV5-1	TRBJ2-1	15	CASSLAAGSYNEQFF
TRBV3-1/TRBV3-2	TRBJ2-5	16	CASSRRDRGPQETQYF
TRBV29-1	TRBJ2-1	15	CSANWRGAIYNEQFF
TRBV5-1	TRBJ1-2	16	CASSLRAGSSNYGYTF
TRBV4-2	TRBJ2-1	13	CASTLRAGNEQFF
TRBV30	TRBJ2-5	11	CALGLQETQYF
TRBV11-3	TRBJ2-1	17	CASSVTPRAKGYNEQFF
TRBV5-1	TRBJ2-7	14	CASSFTGGRYEQYF
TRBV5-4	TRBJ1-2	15	CASSAGQGAGYGYTF
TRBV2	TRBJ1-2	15	CASSEALSYVSGYTF
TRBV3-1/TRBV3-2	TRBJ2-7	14	CASSQDWAGYEQYF
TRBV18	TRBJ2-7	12	CASSTGNYEQYF
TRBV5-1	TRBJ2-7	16	CASARFPLGEAYEQYF
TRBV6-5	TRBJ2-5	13	CASSYPGGETQYF
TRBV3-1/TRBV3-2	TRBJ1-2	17	CASSPVLNPQGNSGYTF
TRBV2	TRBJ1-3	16	CASSDGRGIPGNTIYF
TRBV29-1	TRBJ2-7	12	CSVEAGTYEQYF
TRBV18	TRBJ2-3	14	CASSPPVGTDTQYF
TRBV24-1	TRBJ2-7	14	CATSDAGTRGEQYF
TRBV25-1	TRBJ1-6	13	CASRGSGNSPLHF
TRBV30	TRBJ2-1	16	CAWSNLGRDPYNEQFF
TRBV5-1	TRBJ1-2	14	CASSFSGGDYGYTF
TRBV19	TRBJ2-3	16	CASSLSGNQGTDTQYF
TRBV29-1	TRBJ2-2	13	CSVGLAGIGELFF
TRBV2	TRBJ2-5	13	CASARTGGETQYF
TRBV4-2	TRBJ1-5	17	CASSQDGDRVSNQPQHF
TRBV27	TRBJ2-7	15	CASSLVRARPGEQYF
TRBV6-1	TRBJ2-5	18	CASSVSTGGIGARETQYF
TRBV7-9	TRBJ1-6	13	CASRREVGSPLHF